This T cell receptor beta chain was identified in a study of tumor-infiltrating lymphocytes in localized non-small cell lung cancer. In the study overall: The cohort mixed smokers and never-smokers, several histologies, and some post-neoadjuvant-chemotherapy samples. Broader study findings: IM1 and IM2 tumors showed no difference in T-cell fraction. Available tissue quantity limited TCR sequencing to a patient subset. TCRbeta sequencing showed higher T cell infiltration in tumors than uninvolved lung.

Trimming stripped 1 base from V and 2 bases from J, with 20 bases between. The CDR3 loop spans 17 amino acids. CDR1 and CDR2 from the germline V gene are GTSNPN and SVGIG (reference sequence). Clones were sequenced by immunoSEQ multiplex PCR, and TCRdb holds only the in-frame ones, with some missing. The repertoire consists of 15,000 to 20,000 clones, with less than 85% occurring once and the leading ten covering around 6%. Remarks on this clone: Antigen specificity is unknown.

The chain carries TRBV30 and TRBJ1-1; no firm D call. Sequencing input: lung tumor tissue. This TCR came from a human donor with non-small cell lung cancer. The DNA of the CDR3 is TGTGCCTGGAGTGCGGGAAGAGTATCGGACGGAAACACTGAAGCTTTCTTT. Translated, it gives CAWSAGRVSDGNTEAFF.